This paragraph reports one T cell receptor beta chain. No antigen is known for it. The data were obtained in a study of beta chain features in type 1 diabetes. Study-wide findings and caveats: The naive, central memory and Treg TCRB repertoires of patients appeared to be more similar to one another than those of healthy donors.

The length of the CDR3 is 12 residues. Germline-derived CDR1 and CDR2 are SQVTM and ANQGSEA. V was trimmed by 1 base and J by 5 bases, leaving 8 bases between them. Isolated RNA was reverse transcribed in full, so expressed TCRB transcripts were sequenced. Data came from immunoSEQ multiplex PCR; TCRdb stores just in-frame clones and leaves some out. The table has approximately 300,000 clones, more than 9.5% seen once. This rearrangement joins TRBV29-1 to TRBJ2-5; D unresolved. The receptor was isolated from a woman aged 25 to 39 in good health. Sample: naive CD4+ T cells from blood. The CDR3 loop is CSVEAQMETQYF. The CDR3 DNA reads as TGCAGCGTTGAAGCCCAAATGGAGACCCAGTACTTC.